A selection of T cell receptor beta chains follows, all from one sample in a study of esophageal squamous cell carcinoma under preoperative chemotherapy. TCRdb analysed the PCR reads with MiXCR anew, one entry per CDR3 protein. The sample holds about 12,000 distinct CDR3 sequences, roughly 50% seen once. This specimen was collected from a patient given preoperative chemotherapy. These receptors originate from a human donor with esophageal squamous cell carcinoma. The donor label of this sample is uncertain. Each CDR3 is given with its conserved first and last residue. The D gene is left open where the match is weak. Where a row states a size, it is once, few, many or the class of an expanded clone; other rows omit it.

v_gene	j_gene	abundance	d_gene	CDR3aa	CDR3nt
TRBV6-1	TRBJ2-2	NA	NA	CASLPGCATTGELFF	TGTGCCAGCCTCCCGGGCTGTGCGACCACCGGGGAGCTGTTTTTT
TRBV11-2	TRBJ2-3	NA	TRBD1	CASSARGRADTDTQYF	TGTGCCAGCAGCGCCAGGGGGCGCGCCGACACAGATACGCAGTATTTT
TRBV7-3	TRBJ2-7	NA	NA	CASSLSTLGGIWYEQYF	TGTGCCAGCAGCTTATCGACACTAGGCGGGATCTGGTACGAGCAGTACTTC
TRBV12-3/TRBV12-4	TRBJ2-1	many	NA	CASSYPPGGLPAGEQFF	TGTGCCAGCAGTTACCCCCCTGGGGGCCTCCCCGCTGGGGAGCAGTTCTTC
TRBV27	TRBJ2-3	NA	TRBD2	CASGAGREATDTQYF	TGTGCCAGCGGGGCGGGGAGGGAAGCCACAGACACGCAGTATTTC
TRBV7-2	TRBJ2-2	medium-sized	NA	CASSFRVTGELFF	TGTGCCAGCAGCTTCAGGGTAACCGGGGAGCTGTTTTTT
TRBV6-1	TRBJ2-1	few	TRBD2	CASSDPGLAGTYSYNEQFF	TGTGCCAGCAGTGACCCGGGACTAGCGGGGACTTACTCCTACAATGAGCAGTTCTTC
TRBV6-1	TRBJ1-6	many	NA	CASSPRAQINSPLHF	TGTGCCAGCAGCCCCCGGGCTCAGATTAATTCACCCCTCCACTTT
TRBV7-2	TRBJ2-3	medium-sized	TRBD2	CASSLVAGGSTDTQYF	TGTGCCAGCAGCTTAGTAGCGGGAGGGAGCACAGATACGCAGTATTTT
TRBV6-1	TRBJ2-1	NA	TRBD1	CASGWTGAEETQFF	TGTGCCAGCGGGTGGACAGGGGCGGAGGAGACCCAGTTCTTC
TRBV6-1	TRBJ2-5	NA	NA	CASFTGQETQYF	TGTGCCAGTTTCACAGGCCAAGAGACCCAGTACTTC
TRBV6-1	TRBJ2-4	NA	TRBD2	CASTRNAGGAKNIQYF	TGTGCCAGCACCCGAAACGCGGGGGGAGCCAAAAACATTCAGTACTTC
TRBV3-1	TRBJ2-2	once	NA	CASSNSGELFF	TGTGCCAGCAGCAATTCGGGGGAGCTGTTTTTT
TRBV27	TRBJ2-5	NA	TRBD2	CASSPLPRSGIGEEQYF	TGTGCCAGCAGTCCGCTCCCCCGGAGCGGGATCGGAGAAGAGCAGTACTTC
TRBV6-1	TRBJ2-3	NA	NA	CASSEGGSTDEQYF	TGTGCCAGCAGTGAAGGTGGGAGCACCGATGAGCAGTATTTT
TRBV7-6	TRBJ2-7	NA	NA	CASSLALGYRPYEQYF	TGTGCCAGCAGCTTAGCGCTGGGCTATAGGCCCTACGAGCAGTACTTC
TRBV10-2	TRBJ2-7	NA	TRBD2	CASSDPRGGSGRFSREQYF	TGCGCCAGCAGTGACCCTCGGGGAGGGAGCGGGAGATTCTCACGCGAGCAGTACTTC
TRBV6-1	TRBJ2-1	NA	NA	CASSEDPGLLYNEQFF	TGTGCCAGCAGTGAAGACCCGGGACTCCTCTACAATGAGCAGTTCTTC
TRBV6-1	TRBJ2-3	NA	NA	CASSRREGPFTDTQYF	TGTGCCAGCAGTCGCCGAGAGGGGCCCTTCACAGATACGCAGTATTTT
TRBV6-1	TRBJ1-5	many	NA	CASSEAGQPQHF	TGTGCCAGCAGTGAAGCAGGGCAGCCCCAGCATTTT
TRBV27	TRBJ2-7	NA	NA	CASSDGSYEQYF	TGTGCCAGCAGCGACGGTTCCTACGAGCAGTACTTC
TRBV6-5	TRBJ2-3	NA	NA	CASSSPSRGAWGDTQYF	TGTGCCAGCAGTTCCCCGTCCAGGGGTGCCTGGGGCGATACGCAGTATTTT
TRBV6-1	TRBJ2-1	few	NA	CASRDRINEQFF	TGTGCCAGCAGGGACAGAATAAATGAGCAGTTCTTC
TRBV11-2	TRBJ2-1	many	NA	CASSLGGAAQETQFF	TGTGCCAGCAGCTTAGGCGGAGCGGCCCAAGAGACCCAGTTCTTC
TRBV6-1	TRBJ2-5	few	NA	CASTSLDTRQETQYF	TGTGCCAGCACCTCCTTGGACACTCGCCAAGAGACCCAGTACTTC
TRBV6-1	TRBJ2-5	few	TRBD2	CASSPRAGAYNEQYF	TGTGCCAGCAGTCCTCGGGCGGGAGCCTACAATGAGCAGTACTTC